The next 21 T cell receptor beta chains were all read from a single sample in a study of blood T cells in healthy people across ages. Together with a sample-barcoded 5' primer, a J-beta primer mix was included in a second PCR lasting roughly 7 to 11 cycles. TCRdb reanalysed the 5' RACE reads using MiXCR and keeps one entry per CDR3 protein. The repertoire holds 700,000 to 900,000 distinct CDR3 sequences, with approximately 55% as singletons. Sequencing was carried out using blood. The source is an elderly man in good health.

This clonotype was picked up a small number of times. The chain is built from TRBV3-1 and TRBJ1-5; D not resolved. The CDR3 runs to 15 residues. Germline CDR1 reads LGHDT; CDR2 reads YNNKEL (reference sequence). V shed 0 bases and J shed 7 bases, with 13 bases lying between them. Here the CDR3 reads CASSQDPTTSQPQHF. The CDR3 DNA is TGTGCCAGCAGCCAAGATCCCACAACGTCGCAGCCCCAGCATTTT.

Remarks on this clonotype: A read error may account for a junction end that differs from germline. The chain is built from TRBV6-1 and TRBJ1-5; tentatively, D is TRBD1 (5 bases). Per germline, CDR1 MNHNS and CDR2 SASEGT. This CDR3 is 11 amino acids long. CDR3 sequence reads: CVSSVQVSQHF. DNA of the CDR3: TGTGTCAGCAGTGTACAGGTCTCCCAGCATTTT.

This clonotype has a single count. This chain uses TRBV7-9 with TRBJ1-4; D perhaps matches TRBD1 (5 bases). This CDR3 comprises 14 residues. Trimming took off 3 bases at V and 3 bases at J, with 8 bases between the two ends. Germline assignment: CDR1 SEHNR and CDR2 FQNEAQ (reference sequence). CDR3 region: CASSFLGANEKLFF. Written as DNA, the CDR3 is TGTGCCAGCAGCTTTTTGGGGGCTAATGAAAAACTGTTTTTT.

DNA for the CDR3: TGTGCCAGCAGTCGCACGGGGGGTGTGAACACTGAAGCTTTCTTT. Encoded protein: CASSRTGGVNTEAFF. This chain joins TRBV6-5 and TRBJ1-1, with a tentative D call TRBD1 (5 bases). CDR1 and CDR2 from the germline V gene are MNHEY and SVGAGI. V lost 5 bases and J lost 0, with 13 bases in between. The CDR3 has 15 residues.

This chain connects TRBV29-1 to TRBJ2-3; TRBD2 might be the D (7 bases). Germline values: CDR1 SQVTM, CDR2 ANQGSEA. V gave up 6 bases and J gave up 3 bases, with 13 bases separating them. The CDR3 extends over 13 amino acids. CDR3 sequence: CSVEGGGTDTQYF. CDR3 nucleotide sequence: TGCAGCGTCGAGGGAGGGGGGACAGATACGCAGTATTTT.

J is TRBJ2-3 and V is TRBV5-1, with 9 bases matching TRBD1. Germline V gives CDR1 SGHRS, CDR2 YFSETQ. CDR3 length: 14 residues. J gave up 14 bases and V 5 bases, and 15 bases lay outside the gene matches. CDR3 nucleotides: TGCGCCAGCAGGACAGGACAGGGGAAGGGATACGCGTATTTT. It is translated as CASRTGQGKGYAYF.

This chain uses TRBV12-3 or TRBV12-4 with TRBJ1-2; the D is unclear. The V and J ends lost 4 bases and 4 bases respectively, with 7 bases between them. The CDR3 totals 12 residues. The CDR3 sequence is CASSYGPYGYTF. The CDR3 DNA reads TGTGCCAGCAGTTACGGGCCCTATGGCTACACCTTC.

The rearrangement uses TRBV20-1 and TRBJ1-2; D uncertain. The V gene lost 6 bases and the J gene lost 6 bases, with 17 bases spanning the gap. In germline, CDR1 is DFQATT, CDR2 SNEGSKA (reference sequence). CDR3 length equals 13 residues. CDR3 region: CSASPDLINGYTF. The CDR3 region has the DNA TGCAGTGCCTCCCCTGACCTTATTAATGGCTACACCTTC.

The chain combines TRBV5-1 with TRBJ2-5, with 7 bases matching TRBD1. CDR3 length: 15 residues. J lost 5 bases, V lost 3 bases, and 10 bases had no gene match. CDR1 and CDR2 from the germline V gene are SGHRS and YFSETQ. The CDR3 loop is CASSSAGTERETQYF. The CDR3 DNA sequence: TGCGCCAGCAGCTCCGCCGGGACAGAAAGGGAGACCCAGTACTTC.

The CDR3, as DNA: TGTGCCAGCAGCCCTGGGACAACGAATCAGCCCCAGCATTTT. This codes for CASSPGTTNQPQHF. The chain carries TRBV14 and TRBJ1-5; perhaps TRBD1 as D (6 bases). CDR1 is SGHDN and CDR2 is FVKESK in the germline V gene. The V end was cut by 4 bases, the J end by 4 bases, with 11 bases between. CDR3 length: 14 residues. The full variable domain, with the rest looked up from reference TRBV14 and TRBJ1-5, is EAGVTQFPSHSVIEKGQTVTLRCDPISGHDNLYWYRRVMGKEIKFLLHFVKESKQDESGMPNNRFLAERTGGTYSTLKVQPAELEDSGVYFCASSPGTTNQPQHFGDGTRLSIL.

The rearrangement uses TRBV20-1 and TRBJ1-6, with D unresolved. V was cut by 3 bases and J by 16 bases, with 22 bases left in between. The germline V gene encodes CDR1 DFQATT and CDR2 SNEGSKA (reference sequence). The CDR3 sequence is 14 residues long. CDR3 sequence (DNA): TGCAGTGCTAGGCCCGGAACAACTCCCGAAATTCTCCACTTT. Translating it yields CSARPGTTPEILHF.

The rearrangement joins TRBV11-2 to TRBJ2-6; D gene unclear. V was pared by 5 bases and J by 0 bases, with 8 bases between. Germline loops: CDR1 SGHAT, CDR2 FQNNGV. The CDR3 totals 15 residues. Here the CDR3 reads CASSLYNSGANVLTF. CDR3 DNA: TGTGCCAGCAGCCTTTACAACTCTGGGGCCAACGTCCTGACTTTC.

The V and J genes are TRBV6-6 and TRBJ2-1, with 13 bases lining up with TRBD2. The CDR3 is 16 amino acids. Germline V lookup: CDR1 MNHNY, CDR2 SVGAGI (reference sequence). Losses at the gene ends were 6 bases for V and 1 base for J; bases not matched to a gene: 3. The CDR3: CASSQTSGRSYNEQFF. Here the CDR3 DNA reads TGTGCCAGCAGCCAGACTAGCGGGAGGTCCTACAATGAGCAGTTCTTC.

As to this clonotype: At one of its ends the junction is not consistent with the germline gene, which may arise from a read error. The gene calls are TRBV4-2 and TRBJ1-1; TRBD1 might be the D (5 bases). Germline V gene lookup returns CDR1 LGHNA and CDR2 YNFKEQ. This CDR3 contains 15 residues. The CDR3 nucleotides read TGTGCCGGCAGCCGAGGGGCTGAATTGGGCACTGAAGCTTTCTTT. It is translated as CAGSRGAELGTEAFF.

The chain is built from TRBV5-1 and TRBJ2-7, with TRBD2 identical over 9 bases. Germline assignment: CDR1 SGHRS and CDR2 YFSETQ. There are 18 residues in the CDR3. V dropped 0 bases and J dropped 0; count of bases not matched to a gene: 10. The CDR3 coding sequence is TGCGCCAGCAGCTTGGTTGCGACTAGCGGATTACTCTCCTACGAGCAGTACTTC. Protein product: CASSLVATSGLLSYEQYF.

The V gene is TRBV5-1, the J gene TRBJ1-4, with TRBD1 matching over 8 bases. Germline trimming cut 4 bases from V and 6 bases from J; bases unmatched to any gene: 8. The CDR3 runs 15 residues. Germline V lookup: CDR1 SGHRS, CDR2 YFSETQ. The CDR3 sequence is CASSLRGTGDEKLFF. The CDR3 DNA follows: TGCGCCAGCAGCCTCCGAGGGACAGGTGATGAAAAACTGTTTTTT.

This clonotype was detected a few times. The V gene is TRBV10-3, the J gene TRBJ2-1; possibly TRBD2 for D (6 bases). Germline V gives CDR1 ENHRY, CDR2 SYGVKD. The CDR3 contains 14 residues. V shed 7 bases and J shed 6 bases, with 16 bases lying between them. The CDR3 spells CAIKMGGAFNEQFF. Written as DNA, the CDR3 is TGTGCCATCAAAATGGGGGGTGCCTTCAATGAGCAGTTCTTC.

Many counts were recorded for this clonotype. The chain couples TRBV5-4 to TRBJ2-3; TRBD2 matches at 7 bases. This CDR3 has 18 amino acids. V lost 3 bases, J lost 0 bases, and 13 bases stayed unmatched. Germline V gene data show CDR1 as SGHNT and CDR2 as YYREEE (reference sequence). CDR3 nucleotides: TGTGCCAGCAGCTCGTCCACCTTAGCGGGTCCTAGCACAGATACGCAGTATTTT. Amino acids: CASSSSTLAGPSTDTQYF. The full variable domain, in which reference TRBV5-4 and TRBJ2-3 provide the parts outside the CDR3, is ETGVTQSPTHLIKTRGQQVTLRCSSQSGHNTVSWYQQALGQGPQFIFQYYREEENGRGNFPPRFSGLQFPNYSSELNVNALELDDSALYLCASSSSTLAGPSTDTQYFGPGTRLTVL.

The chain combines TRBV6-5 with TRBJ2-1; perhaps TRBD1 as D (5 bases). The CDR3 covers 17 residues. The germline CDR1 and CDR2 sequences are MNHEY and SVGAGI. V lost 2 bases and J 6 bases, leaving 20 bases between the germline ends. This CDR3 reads CASSYMIFLTVRNEQFF. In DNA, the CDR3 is TGTGCCAGCAGTTACATGATATTTTTGACAGTTCGCAATGAGCAGTTCTTC.

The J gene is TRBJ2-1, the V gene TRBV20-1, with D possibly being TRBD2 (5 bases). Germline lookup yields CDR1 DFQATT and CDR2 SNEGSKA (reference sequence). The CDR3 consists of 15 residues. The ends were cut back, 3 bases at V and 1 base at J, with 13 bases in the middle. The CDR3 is CSASGVMASYNEQFF. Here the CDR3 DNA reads TGCAGTGCTAGCGGGGTTATGGCATCCTACAATGAGCAGTTCTTC.

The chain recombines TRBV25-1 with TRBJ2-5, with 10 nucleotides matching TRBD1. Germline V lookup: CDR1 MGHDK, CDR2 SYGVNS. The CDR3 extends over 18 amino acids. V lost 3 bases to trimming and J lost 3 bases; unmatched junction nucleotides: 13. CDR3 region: CASSDWDRGIPGKETQYF. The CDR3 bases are TGTGCCAGCAGTGACTGGGACAGGGGAATCCCTGGGAAAGAGACCCAGTACTTC. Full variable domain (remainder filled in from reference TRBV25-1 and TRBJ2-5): EADIYQTPRYLVIGTGKKITLECSQTMGHDKMYWYQQDPGMELHLIHYSYGVNSTEKGDLSSESTVSRIRTEHFPLTLESARPSHTSQYLCASSDWDRGIPGKETQYFGPGTRLLVL.